This T cell receptor beta chain was sequenced in a study of T cells in Graves' hyperthyroidism and ophthalmopathy. The study, taken as a whole, reports: Ophthalmopathy, as predicted by the model, came a median around 6.7 months after the prediction.

TCR beta CDR3 regions were amplified from RNA transcripts. When the TCR CDR3 underwent first-round RT-PCR, the HTBI primer set was used. TCRdb reprocessed the multiplex PCR reads via MiXCR and lists one record per CDR3 protein. The sample has around 390,000 distinct CDR3 sequences, about 14% seen once; the top ten hold about 20%. There are many counts of this clonotype. The antigen is unknown. PBMCs stemmed from 8.5 to 10 ml fresh peripheral blood. The receptor's source is a woman aged 30 to 39 with Graves' ophthalmopathy. Sequencing used blood.

The CDR3 loop is CASSFSAGGDLLADTQYF. The CDR3 nucleotides read TGTGCCAGCAGTTTCTCGGCAGGGGGCGATTTACTCGCAGATACGCAGTATTTT. The genes are TRBV28 and TRBJ2-3, with 8 bases identical to TRBD1. This CDR3 has 18 amino acids. J lost 4 bases, V lost 3 bases, and 15 bases had no gene match. The germline CDR1 and CDR2 sequences are MDHEN and SYDVKM.